This TCR beta chain was sequenced in a study of T cells after yellow fever vaccination. This CDR3 has 17 residues. With 2 bases clipped from V and 10 bases from J, the junction kept 16 bases outside the gene matches. Per the germline V gene, CDR1 is SGHKS and CDR2 is YYEKEE (reference sequence). In making TCR cDNA, 5'RACE template switching added a universal primer site and UMIs to it. TCRdb called the 5' RACE reads again in MiXCR, with one record for every CDR3 protein. The sample lists roughly 300,000 distinct CDR3 sequences, roughly 8.4% occurring once. On this clonotype itself: Its matching antigen is unknown.

Study results and caveats: Repertoires obtained by FACS sorting could include abundant clonotypes that entered as contaminants from the bulk population. Clonotypes found in both CD4 and CD8 compartments made up a small share.

The source of this sequence is a young man who received the YFV17D yellow fever vaccine. The source material was PBMCs, sampled roughly seven weeks after the first yellow fever vaccination. The chain uses TRBV5-5 and TRBJ1-1, with TRBD1 identical over 11 bases. The CDR3 is CASSFAGTGGQRVGAFF. DNA for the CDR3: TGTGCCAGCAGCTTTGCTGGGACAGGGGGTCAGAGGGTCGGAGCTTTCTTT.